Listed below are T cell receptor beta chains from one sample, sequenced in a study of blood T cell repertoires in COVID-19. TCRdb keeps only in-frame clones here, not all; method: immunoSEQ multiplex PCR. The sample lists hundreds of thousands of clones, roughly 87% occurring once. The sequencing input was PBMCs or T cells enriched from blood (not recorded which). Receptors were obtained from a young woman who had recovered from COVID-19. Each CDR3 is given with its conserved first and last residue. A D gene is named only where the DNA matches it firmly. For some rows the clone size is stated as once, few or many, or as a class when expanded; others skip it.

TRBD2 | TRBJ2-1 | TRBV19 | once | 18 | CASSSRQGLAGVNNEQFF | TGTGCCAGTAGTAGCAGACAGGGACTAGCGGGAGTGAACAATGAGCAGTTCTTC
. | TRBJ1-3 | TRBV27 | . | 14 | CASSSTGLGNTIYF | TGTGCCAGCAGTTCAACAGGGCTCGGAAACACCATATATTTT
. | TRBJ2-5 | TRBV7-2 | few | 14 | CASSLYLAAETQYF | TGTGCCAGCAGCTTATATTTAGCAGCGGAGACCCAGTACTTC
. | TRBJ2-1 | TRBV9 | . | 15 | CASSVDQRKNNEQFF | TGTGCCAGCAGCGTAGACCAGCGGAAAAACAATGAGCAGTTCTTC
TRBD2 | TRBJ2-3 | TRBV7-9 | once | 16 | CASSLALGGGTDTQYF | TGTGCCAGCAGCTTAGCGTTGGGGGGGGGCACAGATACGCAGTATTTT
TRBD1 | TRBJ1-1 | TRBV3-1/TRBV3-2 | few | 12 | CASSSDRERAFF | TGTGCCAGCAGCTCAGACAGGGAGCGCGCTTTCTTT
TRBD2 | TRBJ2-1 | TRBV3-1/TRBV3-2 | . | 17 | CASSQVVPAGAYNEQFF | TGTGCCAGCAGCCAAGTAGTTCCAGCGGGGGCCTACAATGAGCAGTTCTTC
. | TRBJ2-1 | TRBV9 | . | 14 | CASSVGGSLNEQFF | TGTGCCAGCAGCGTAGGAGGGTCTCTAAATGAGCAGTTCTTC
TRBD1 | TRBJ1-1 | TRBV27 | . | 14 | CASSRQGGGTEAFF | TGTGCCAGCAGCCGACAGGGGGGAGGTACTGAAGCTTTCTTT
. | TRBJ2-1 | TRBV5-4 | few | 13 | CASSPDYYNEQFF | TGTGCCAGCAGCCCAGATTACTACAATGAGCAGTTCTTC
TRBD1 | TRBJ1-2 | TRBV19 | . | 16 | CASSKGQGVEIYGYTF | TGTGCCAGTAGTAAAGGACAGGGGGTGGAGATCTATGGCTACACCTTC
. | TRBJ2-1 | TRBV10-3 | few | 15 | CAISENGGADNEQFF | TGTGCCATCAGTGAGAATGGGGGCGCCGACAATGAGCAGTTCTTC
. | TRBJ2-5 | TRBV12-3/TRBV12-4 | . | 13 | CASTSRGGETQYF | TGTGCCAGCACCTCCCGGGGTGGAGAGACCCAGTACTTC
TRBD1 | TRBJ1-2 | TRBV14 | . | 16 | CASSQDPGDRNYGYTF | TGTGCCAGCAGCCAAGATCCAGGGGACAGGAACTATGGCTACACCTTC
. | TRBJ1-1 | TRBV3-1/TRBV3-2 | . | 15 | CASSQAGRGSAEAFF | TGTGCCAGCAGCCAAGCCGGCAGGGGAAGCGCTGAAGCTTTCTTT
. | TRBJ1-1 | TRBV14 | . | 12 | CASHLGQGKAFF | TGTGCCAGCCACCTAGGGCAGGGAAAAGCTTTCTTT
. | TRBJ2-2 | TRBV6-5 | . | 14 | CASSYRTFPGELFF | TGTGCCAGCAGTTACAGGACTTTCCCCGGGGAGCTGTTTTTT
TRBD1 | TRBJ2-5 | TRBV5-1 | . | 15 | CASSTIGTVQETQYF | TGCGCCAGCAGCACGATAGGGACAGTCCAAGAGACCCAGTACTTC
. | TRBJ1-2 | TRBV6-6 | . | 17 | CASSPPPNPRANYGYTF | TGTGCCAGCAGTCCGCCCCCGAACCCCAGGGCTAACTATGGCTACACCTTC
TRBD1 | TRBJ1-1 | TRBV3-1/TRBV3-2 | few | 12 | CASSPRDRDAFF | TGTGCCAGCAGCCCCCGGGACAGGGACGCTTTCTTT
TRBD2 | TRBJ2-3 | TRBV5-1 | . | 15 | CASSLGLAGEDTQYF | TGCGCCAGCAGCTTGGGGCTAGCGGGGGAAGATACGCAGTATTTT
TRBD1 | TRBJ1-1 | TRBV10-2 | few | 17 | CASSGQGEGLHPSEAFF | TGCGCCAGCAGTGGACAGGGAGAAGGTCTACACCCGAGTGAAGCTTTCTTT
. | TRBJ2-7 | TRBV6-5 | once | 13 | CASSSTVTYEQYF | TGTGCCAGCAGTTCGACAGTTACCTACGAGCAGTACTTC
. | TRBJ2-7 | TRBV2 | . | 14 | CASSPLQGGGEQYF | TGTGCCAGCAGTCCCCTCCAAGGGGGGGGAGAGCAGTACTTC
TRBD2 | TRBJ2-7 | TRBV19 | . | 17 | CASSPRPSGRASYEQYF | TGTGCCAGTAGTCCAAGACCTAGCGGGAGGGCCTCCTACGAGCAGTACTTC
TRBD2 | TRBJ2-7 | TRBV4-2 | . | 17 | CASSQEGPAGGPYEQYF | TGTGCCAGCAGCCAAGAAGGACCGGCGGGGGGCCCATACGAGCAGTACTTC
TRBD1 | TRBJ1-1 | TRBV5-1 | . | 16 | CASSRGTGAMNTEAFF | TGCGCCAGCAGCCGGGGGACAGGGGCTATGAACACTGAAGCTTTCTTT
. | TRBJ1-2 | TRBV28 | . | 13 | CASSLGGARGYTF | TGTGCCAGCAGCCTGGGGGGGGCGCGGGGCTACACCTTC
. | TRBJ2-7 | TRBV4-1 | . | 15 | CASSQETGRGSEQYF | TGCGCCAGCAGCCAAGAAACAGGGAGGGGGAGCGAGCAGTACTTC
. | TRBJ2-7 | TRBV30 | . | 13 | CAWSVTPSGEQYF | TGTGCCTGGAGTGTAACCCCCTCCGGCGAGCAGTACTTC
. | TRBJ2-3 | TRBV24-1 | . | 13 | CATRSAGTDTQYF | TGTGCCACCAGGAGCGCGGGGACAGATACGCAGTATTTT
TRBD2 | TRBJ2-1 | TRBV29-1 | few | 17 | CSVENLGSGYTYNEQFF | TGCAGCGTTGAAAATTTGGGTAGCGGGTATACCTACAATGAGCAGTTCTTC
. | TRBJ1-1 | TRBV7-9 | . | 15 | CASSLESAGNTEAFF | TGTGCCAGCAGCTTAGAAAGTGCGGGGAACACTGAAGCTTTCTTT
. | TRBJ2-3 | TRBV9 | . | 12 | CASSGPQDTQYF | TGTGCCAGCAGCGGCCCGCAGGATACGCAGTATTTT
. | TRBJ2-1 | TRBV27 | . | 16 | CASSLWGGTTQNEQFF | TGTGCCAGCAGTTTATGGGGGGGGACAACTCAAAATGAGCAGTTCTTC